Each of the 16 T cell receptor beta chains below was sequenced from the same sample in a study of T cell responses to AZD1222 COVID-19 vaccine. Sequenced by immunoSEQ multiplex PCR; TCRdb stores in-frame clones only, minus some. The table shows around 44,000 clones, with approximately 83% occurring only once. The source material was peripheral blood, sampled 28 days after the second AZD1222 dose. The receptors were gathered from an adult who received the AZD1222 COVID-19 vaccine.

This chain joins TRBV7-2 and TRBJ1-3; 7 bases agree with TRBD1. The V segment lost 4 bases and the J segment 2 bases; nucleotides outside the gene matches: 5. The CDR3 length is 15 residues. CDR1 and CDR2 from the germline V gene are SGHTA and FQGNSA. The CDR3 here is CASSSQTGTGNTIYF. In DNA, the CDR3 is TGTGCCAGCAGCTCCCAGACAGGGACTGGAAACACCATATATTTT.

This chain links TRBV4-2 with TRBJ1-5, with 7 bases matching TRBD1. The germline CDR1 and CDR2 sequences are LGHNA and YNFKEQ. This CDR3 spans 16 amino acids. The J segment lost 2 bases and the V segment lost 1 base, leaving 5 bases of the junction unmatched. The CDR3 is CASSQGSQGGNQPQHF. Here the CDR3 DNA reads TGTGCCAGCAGCCAAGGGTCTCAGGGGGGCAATCAGCCCCAGCATTTT.

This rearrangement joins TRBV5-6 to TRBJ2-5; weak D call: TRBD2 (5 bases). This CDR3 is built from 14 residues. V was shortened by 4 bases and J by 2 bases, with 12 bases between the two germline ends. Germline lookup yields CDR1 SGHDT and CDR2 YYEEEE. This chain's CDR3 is CASSLPGFQETQYF. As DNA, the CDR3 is TGTGCCAGCAGCCTCCCGGGGTTTCAAGAGACCCAGTACTTC.

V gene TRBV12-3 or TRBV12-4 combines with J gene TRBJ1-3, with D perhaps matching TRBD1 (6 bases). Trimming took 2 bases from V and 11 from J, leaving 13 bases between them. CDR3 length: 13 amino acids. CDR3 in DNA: TGTGCCAGCAGTTTAACCGACAGGTTTGCCATATATTTT. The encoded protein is CASSLTDRFAIYF.

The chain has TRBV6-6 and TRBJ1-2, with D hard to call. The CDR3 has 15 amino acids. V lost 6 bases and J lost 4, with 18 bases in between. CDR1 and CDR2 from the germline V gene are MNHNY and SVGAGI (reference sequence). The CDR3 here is CASSRKGLRVYGYTF. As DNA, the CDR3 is TGTGCCAGCAGCCGTAAAGGGTTACGAGTCTATGGCTACACCTTC.

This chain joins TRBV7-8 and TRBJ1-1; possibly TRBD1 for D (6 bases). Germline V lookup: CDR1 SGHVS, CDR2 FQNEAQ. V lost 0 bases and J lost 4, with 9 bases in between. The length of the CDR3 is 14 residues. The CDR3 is CASSLAGGATEAFF. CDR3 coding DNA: TGTGCCAGCAGCTTAGCCGGGGGCGCCACTGAAGCTTTCTTT.

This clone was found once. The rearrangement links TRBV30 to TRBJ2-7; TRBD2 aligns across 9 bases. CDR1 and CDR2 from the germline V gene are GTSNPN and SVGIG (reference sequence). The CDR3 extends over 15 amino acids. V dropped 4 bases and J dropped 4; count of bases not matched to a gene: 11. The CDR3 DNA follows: TGTGCCTGGAAACCCTTAATGGCGGGAGGGTACGAGCAGTACTTC. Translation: CAWKPLMAGGYEQYF.

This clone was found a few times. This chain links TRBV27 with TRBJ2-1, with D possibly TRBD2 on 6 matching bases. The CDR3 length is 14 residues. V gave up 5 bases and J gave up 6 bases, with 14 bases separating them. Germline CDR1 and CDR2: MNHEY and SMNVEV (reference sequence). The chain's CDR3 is CASSPRDLGNEQFF. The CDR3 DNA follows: TGTGCCAGCAGTCCGAGGGACTTAGGCAATGAGCAGTTCTTC.

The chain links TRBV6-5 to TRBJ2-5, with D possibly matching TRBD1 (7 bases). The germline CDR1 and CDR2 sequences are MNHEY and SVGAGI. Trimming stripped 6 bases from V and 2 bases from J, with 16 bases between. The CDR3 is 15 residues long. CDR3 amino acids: CASRHPSGGQETQYF. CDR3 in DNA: TGTGCCAGCAGGCACCCCTCAGGGGGGCAAGAGACCCAGTACTTC.

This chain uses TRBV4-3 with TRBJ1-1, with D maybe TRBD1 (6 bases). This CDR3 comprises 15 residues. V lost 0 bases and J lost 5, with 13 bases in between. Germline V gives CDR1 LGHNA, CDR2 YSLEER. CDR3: CASSQDEGGNTEAFF. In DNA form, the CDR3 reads TGCGCCAGCAGCCAAGATGAGGGGGGTAATACTGAAGCTTTCTTT.

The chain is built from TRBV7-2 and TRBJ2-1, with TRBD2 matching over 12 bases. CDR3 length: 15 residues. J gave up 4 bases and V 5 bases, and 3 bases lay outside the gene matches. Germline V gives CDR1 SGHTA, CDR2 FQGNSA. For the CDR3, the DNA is TGTGCCAGCAGCATCACTAGCGGGAGGTACAATGAGCAGTTCTTC. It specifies CASSITSGRYNEQFF.

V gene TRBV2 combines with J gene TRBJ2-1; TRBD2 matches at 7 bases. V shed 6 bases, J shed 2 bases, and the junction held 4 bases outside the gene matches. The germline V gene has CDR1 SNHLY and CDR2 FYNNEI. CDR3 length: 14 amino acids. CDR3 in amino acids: CASREGGPYNEQFF. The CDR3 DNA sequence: TGTGCCAGCAGGGAGGGAGGGCCCTACAATGAGCAGTTCTTC.

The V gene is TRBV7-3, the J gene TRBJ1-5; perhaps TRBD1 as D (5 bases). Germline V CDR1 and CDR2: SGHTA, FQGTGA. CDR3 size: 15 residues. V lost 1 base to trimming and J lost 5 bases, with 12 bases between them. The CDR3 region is CASSLSGGSDQPQHF. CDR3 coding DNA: TGTGCCAGCAGCTTAAGTGGGGGATCGGATCAGCCCCAGCATTTT.

This CDR3 is CASYPGVGDTQYF. The CDR3 DNA reads TGTGCCAGCTACCCGGGGGTAGGAGATACGCAGTATTTT. The rearrangement links TRBV11-2 to TRBJ2-3; D is possibly TRBD2 (6 bases). Trimming cost V 8 bases and J 5 bases, with 14 bases left between them. The CDR3 runs to 13 residues. In germline, CDR1 is SGHAT, CDR2 FQNNGV. Supplemented by reference TRBV11-2 and TRBJ2-3, the full variable domain reads EAGVAQSPRYKIIEKRQSVAFWCNPISGHATLYWYQQILGQGPKLLIQFQNNGVVDDSQLPKDRFSAERLKGVDSTLKIQPAKLEDSAVYLCASYPGVGDTQYFGPGTRLTVL.

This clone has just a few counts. The CDR3: CASSYLAYSYNEQFF. Written as DNA, the CDR3 is TGTGCCAGCAGTTACCTAGCGTACTCCTACAATGAGCAGTTCTTC. V and J are TRBV6-9 and TRBJ2-1, with a weak D call TRBD2 (6 bases). CDR1 and CDR2 (germline): MNHGY, SVAAGI. The CDR3 is made up of 15 amino acids. V shed 3 bases and J shed 0 bases, with 9 bases lying between them.

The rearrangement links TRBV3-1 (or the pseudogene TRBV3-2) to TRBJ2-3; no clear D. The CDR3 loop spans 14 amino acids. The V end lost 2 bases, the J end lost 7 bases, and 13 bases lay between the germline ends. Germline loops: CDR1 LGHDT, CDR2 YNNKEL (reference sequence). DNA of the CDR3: TGTGCCAGCAGCCAACAGACCGATAGAAATACGCAGTATTTT. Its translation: CASSQQTDRNTQYF.